This entry is about one T cell receptor (beta chain). There is no known antigen for this receptor. No qualities accompany the bases; no much larger clone lies one base away. This entry belongs to a study of blood T cell repertoires in COVID-19 (dated by TCRdb to 2018 to 2021). About the full investigation: Collaborator samples came from the United States, Italy and Spain and covered acute and convalescent phases of COVID-19. Nearly every sample came with metadata listing a de-identified subject ID, COVID-19 status, age in years and sex. The repertoires were released in a freely available public database intended as a resource for research on the immune response to SARS-CoV-2. The samples were drawn from two sources: the first 160 participants of the ongoing ImmuneRACE study, and some 1,300 subjects contributed by 6 global collaborators. The material from the prospective study consisted of cDNA or gDNA derived from T cells, B-cell-depleted T cells, or PBMCs. The dataset comprised deeply sampled blood TCRbeta repertoires from subjects exposed to, actively infected with, or recovered from COVID-19. Where available, HLA class I and class II types were taken from metadata supplied by the sample provider and were not determined by assay-based typing.

Whole blood was collected in K2EDTA tubes by collaborating institutions according to the institutions' own protocols. Collaborator samples were shipped for TCRbeta analysis as frozen whole blood, isolated PBMCs, or DNA extracted from either sample type. Findings and caveats that apply to the study as a whole: The amount of clinical and demographic metadata varied by source and participant and was provided uncurated.

TCRbeta CDR3 regions were amplified from genomic DNA using the immunoSEQ Assay, a bias-controlled multiplex PCR. In the source study's methods: The number of nucleated cells in each sample was estimated by amplification of reference gene primers within the assay. Sequence reads were collapsed and filtered to measure the absolute abundance of every unique TCRbeta CDR3 rearrangement. For each sample, productive Simpson clonality was calculated by taking the square root of Simpson's diversity index across productive rearrangements. TCRdb holds this immuneACCESS table with in-frame rearrangements only. Some clones are missing; in checked studies, unresolved V genes explain under half, and the rest has no known cause. The DNA was the basis for D and trimming; V, J and clone size are from that table. The sample profile shows 95,000 to 150,000 clones; about 80% of them were found once. 3.8% of the sample rests with the top ten.

Sequenced input: peripheral blood. This sequence was found in a woman between 45 and 65 years old with acute or convalescent COVID-19.

CDR3 region: CASGLETGNSPLHF. The DNA is TGTGCTAGTGGTTTGGAAACCGGTAATTCACCCCTCCACTTT. The sequence joins TRBV12-5 to TRBJ1-6; too little of a D gene remains to name it. As encoded in the germline V gene, CDR1 is LGHNT while CDR2 is FRNRAP. V lost 1 base and J lost 6 bases; the stretch between them is 7 bases long. From the cysteine through the phenylalanine, the CDR3 covers 14 amino acids. Just the 42-base CDR3 DNA is kept, in frame starting at base 1. Extended through the reference TRBV12-5 and TRBJ1-6 proteins, this CDR3 yields the full variable domain: DARVTQTPRHKVTEMGQEVTMRCQPILGHNTVFWYRQTMMQGLELLAYFRNRAPLDDSGMPKDRFSAEMPDATLATLKIQPSEPRDSAVYFCASGLETGNSPLHFGNGTRLTVT.